This is a list of T cell receptor beta chains from one sample in a study of CD8+ T cells in alopecia areata. Some clones are missing from TCRdb's copy, which holds only in-frame ones; the method was immunoSEQ multiplex PCR. The table shows tens of thousands of clones, with about 45% occurring only once. Sequenced here: CD8+ T cells sorted from blood, sampled at week 0. These TCRs come from a human donor with alopecia areata. The CDR3 runs from the conserved cysteine through the conserved F or W. The order of the fields is D gene, V gene, clone size, J gene, CDR3 protein, CDR3 DNA. The D gene is left open where the match is weak. Clone size, where shown, is once, few, many, or a class for clones that have expanded.

D gene: TRBD1
V gene: TRBV6-6
clone size: NA
J gene: TRBJ2-4
CDR3 protein: CASSYGTGVDIQYF
CDR3 DNA: TGTGCCAGCAGTTATGGGACAGGGGTTGACATTCAGTACTTC

D gene: NA
V gene: TRBV29-1
clone size: many
J gene: TRBJ2-7
CDR3 protein: CSVESREPYEQYF
CDR3 DNA: TGCAGCGTAGAGAGTCGGGAACCCTACGAGCAGTACTTC

D gene: NA
V gene: TRBV5-4
clone size: NA
J gene: TRBJ2-7
CDR3 protein: CASSLRGAYEQYF
CDR3 DNA: TGTGCCAGCAGCTTGCGAGGGGCGTACGAGCAGTACTTC

D gene: TRBD2
V gene: TRBV4-1
clone size: NA
J gene: TRBJ2-2
CDR3 protein: CASSQDSGSAGELFF
CDR3 DNA: TGCGCCAGCAGCCAAGATAGCGGGAGTGCCGGGGAGCTGTTTTTT

D gene: NA
V gene: TRBV12-2
clone size: many
J gene: TRBJ1-4
CDR3 protein: CASRLTGEHERKLFF
CDR3 DNA: TGTGCAAGTCGCTTAACAGGGGAGCATGAGCGGAAACTGTTTTTT

D gene: TRBD1
V gene: TRBV29-1
clone size: NA
J gene: TRBJ2-7
CDR3 protein: CSVEALPPGTVAYEQYF
CDR3 DNA: TGCAGCGTTGAAGCGCTCCCCCCCGGGACAGTCGCCTACGAGCAGTACTTC

D gene: NA
V gene: TRBV15
clone size: few
J gene: TRBJ2-7
CDR3 protein: CATSREAGETYEQYF
CDR3 DNA: TGTGCCACCAGCAGAGAGGCAGGTGAAACCTACGAGCAGTACTTC

D gene: TRBD2
V gene: TRBV9
clone size: NA
J gene: TRBJ2-7
CDR3 protein: CASSVGLAGGPGEQYF
CDR3 DNA: TGTGCCAGCAGCGTAGGTTTAGCGGGAGGGCCGGGGGAGCAGTACTTC

D gene: NA
V gene: TRBV27
clone size: NA
J gene: TRBJ2-1
CDR3 protein: CASSSGLSYNEQFF
CDR3 DNA: TGTGCCAGCAGCAGCGGCCTCTCCTACAATGAGCAGTTCTTC

D gene: TRBD1
V gene: TRBV6-5
clone size: NA
J gene: TRBJ2-1
CDR3 protein: CASSQDRGGGNEQFF
CDR3 DNA: TGTGCCAGCAGCCAAGACAGGGGGGGAGGCAATGAGCAGTTCTTC

D gene: TRBD1
V gene: TRBV2
clone size: NA
J gene: TRBJ2-7
CDR3 protein: CASSATGGFSYEQYF
CDR3 DNA: TGTGCCAGCAGTGCGACAGGGGGCTTCTCCTACGAGCAGTACTTC

D gene: NA
V gene: TRBV29-1
clone size: NA
J gene: TRBJ2-7
CDR3 protein: CSVEGGAGDHEQYF
CDR3 DNA: TGCAGCGTTGAAGGCGGGGCTGGGGATCACGAGCAGTACTTC

D gene: TRBD2
V gene: TRBV4-1
clone size: NA
J gene: TRBJ2-3
CDR3 protein: CASSQVPSGSPDTQYF
CDR3 DNA: TGCGCCAGCAGCCAGGTCCCTAGCGGGAGCCCAGATACGCAGTATTTT

D gene: TRBD2
V gene: TRBV11-2
clone size: NA
J gene: TRBJ2-7
CDR3 protein: CASSQNTGTSSYEQYF
CDR3 DNA: TGTGCCAGCAGCCAAAACACCGGGACTAGCTCCTACGAGCAGTACTTC

D gene: NA
V gene: TRBV7-9
clone size: few
J gene: TRBJ2-2
CDR3 protein: CASSLSYKGYGELFF
CDR3 DNA: TGTGCGAGCAGCTTAAGCTATAAGGGGTACGGGGAGCTGTTTTTT

D gene: TRBD1
V gene: TRBV2
clone size: few
J gene: TRBJ1-1
CDR3 protein: CASSEGTVMNTEAFF
CDR3 DNA: TGTGCCAGCAGTGAGGGGACAGTCATGAACACTGAAGCTTTCTTT

D gene: NA
V gene: TRBV11-2
clone size: NA
J gene: TRBJ1-1
CDR3 protein: CASSPRSVNTEAFF
CDR3 DNA: TGTGCCAGCAGCCCAAGAAGCGTGAACACTGAAGCTTTCTTT

D gene: TRBD1
V gene: TRBV28
clone size: NA
J gene: TRBJ1-4
CDR3 protein: CASSFSPLGQLNEKLFF
CDR3 DNA: TGTGCCAGCAGTTTCTCCCCTTTGGGACAGCTTAATGAAAAACTGTTTTTT

D gene: NA
V gene: TRBV29-1
clone size: NA
J gene: TRBJ1-4
CDR3 protein: CSVGGGSVREKLFF
CDR3 DNA: TGCAGCGTTGGGGGGGGCTCGGTACGTGAAAAACTGTTTTTT

D gene: NA
V gene: TRBV4-1
clone size: NA
J gene: TRBJ1-2
CDR3 protein: CASSSMMGPGGYTF
CDR3 DNA: TGCGCCAGCAGCTCAATGATGGGGCCGGGTGGCTACACCTTC

D gene: NA
V gene: TRBV7-9
clone size: NA
J gene: TRBJ2-7
CDR3 protein: CASSLAPEGGEQYF
CDR3 DNA: TGTGCCAGCAGCTTAGCTCCGGAGGGGGGCGAGCAGTACTTC

D gene: TRBD1
V gene: TRBV5-6
clone size: NA
J gene: TRBJ1-2
CDR3 protein: CASSFQGAANGYTF
CDR3 DNA: TGTGCCAGCAGCTTTCAGGGGGCAGCTAATGGCTACACCTTC

D gene: TRBD2
V gene: TRBV5-1
clone size: few
J gene: TRBJ2-7
CDR3 protein: CASSLEGGGYEQYF
CDR3 DNA: TGCGCCAGCAGCTTGGAAGGCGGGGGATACGAGCAGTACTTC

D gene: NA
V gene: TRBV4-1
clone size: few
J gene: TRBJ2-7
CDR3 protein: CASSPMDGYEQYF
CDR3 DNA: TGCGCCAGCAGCCCAATGGACGGTTACGAGCAGTACTTC

D gene: TRBD1
V gene: TRBV19
clone size: NA
J gene: TRBJ1-1
CDR3 protein: CASSIGTATEAFF
CDR3 DNA: TGTGCCAGTAGTATCGGGACAGCCACTGAAGCTTTCTTT

D gene: NA
V gene: TRBV27
clone size: NA
J gene: TRBJ1-1
CDR3 protein: CASSFGGSGTEAFF
CDR3 DNA: TGTGCCAGCAGTTTTGGAGGTAGTGGTACTGAAGCTTTCTTT

D gene: NA
V gene: TRBV29-1
clone size: NA
J gene: TRBJ1-2
CDR3 protein: CSVEDRGLQGGGYTF
CDR3 DNA: TGCAGCGTTGAGGACCGTGGGCTACAGGGCGGTGGCTACACCTTC

D gene: TRBD2
V gene: TRBV30
clone size: NA
J gene: TRBJ2-3
CDR3 protein: CAYSGSSPVAQYF
CDR3 DNA: TGTGCCTATAGCGGGAGCTCACCCGTTGCGCAGTATTTT

D gene: NA
V gene: TRBV2
clone size: NA
J gene: TRBJ2-2
CDR3 protein: CASLQEGPGELFF
CDR3 DNA: TGTGCCAGCCTTCAAGAGGGACCCGGGGAGCTGTTTTTT

D gene: NA
V gene: TRBV5-1
clone size: NA
J gene: TRBJ2-1
CDR3 protein: CASSPRVDEQFF
CDR3 DNA: TGCGCCAGCAGCCCCAGGGTGGATGAGCAGTTCTTC

D gene: NA
V gene: TRBV7-9
clone size: NA
J gene: TRBJ2-3
CDR3 protein: CASSPPTGSTDTQYF
CDR3 DNA: TGTGCCAGCAGCCCACCGACGGGGAGCACAGATACGCAGTATTTT

D gene: TRBD1
V gene: TRBV28
clone size: few
J gene: TRBJ2-2
CDR3 protein: CASTKGAAKSTGELFF
CDR3 DNA: TGTGCCAGCACCAAGGGGGCGGCCAAAAGCACCGGGGAGCTGTTTTTT

D gene: NA
V gene: TRBV11-2
clone size: few
J gene: TRBJ2-1
CDR3 protein: CASSWAAGMDEQFF
CDR3 DNA: TGTGCCAGCAGCTGGGCGGCCGGGATGGATGAGCAGTTCTTC

D gene: NA
V gene: TRBV28
clone size: NA
J gene: TRBJ2-7
CDR3 protein: CASSLQVAYEQYF
CDR3 DNA: TGTGCCAGCAGTTTGCAGGTCGCCTACGAGCAGTACTTC

D gene: NA
V gene: TRBV29-1
clone size: NA
J gene: TRBJ2-2
CDR3 protein: CSARGHKKGAGELFF
CDR3 DNA: TGCAGCGCCCGCGGACACAAGAAGGGTGCCGGGGAGCTGTTTTTT

D gene: TRBD2
V gene: TRBV6-5
clone size: NA
J gene: TRBJ2-3
CDR3 protein: CASSYRGGRDTDTQYF
CDR3 DNA: TGTGCCAGCAGTTACCGTGGCGGGAGGGACACAGATACGCAGTATTTT

D gene: NA
V gene: TRBV28
clone size: NA
J gene: TRBJ2-4
CDR3 protein: CASSTPPRAKNIQYF
CDR3 DNA: TGTGCCAGCAGTACCCCCCCAAGAGCCAAAAACATTCAGTACTTC

D gene: NA
V gene: TRBV6-1
clone size: few
J gene: TRBJ2-5
CDR3 protein: CASRTGRTQYF
CDR3 DNA: TGTGCCAGCCGGACGGGCCGCACCCAGTACTTC

D gene: NA
V gene: TRBV5-1
clone size: NA
J gene: TRBJ2-3
CDR3 protein: CASSLEGWTDTQYF
CDR3 DNA: TGCGCCAGCAGCTTGGAAGGGTGGACAGATACGCAGTATTTT

D gene: TRBD2
V gene: TRBV29-1
clone size: NA
J gene: TRBJ2-1
CDR3 protein: CSVALAGANEQFF
CDR3 DNA: TGCAGCGTCGCTCTAGCGGGGGCCAATGAGCAGTTCTTC

D gene: NA
V gene: TRBV27
clone size: NA
J gene: TRBJ2-2
CDR3 protein: CASSLSTGELFF
CDR3 DNA: TGTGCCAGCAGTTTGTCGACCGGGGAGCTGTTTTTT

D gene: NA
V gene: TRBV9
clone size: NA
J gene: TRBJ2-7
CDR3 protein: CASSVGDPGHFHYEQYF
CDR3 DNA: TGTGCCAGCAGCGTAGGTGACCCGGGACACTTTCACTACGAGCAGTACTTC

D gene: TRBD2
V gene: TRBV6-5
clone size: few
J gene: TRBJ2-1
CDR3 protein: CASGLQREYNEQFF
CDR3 DNA: TGTGCCAGCGGGTTGCAGCGGGAGTACAATGAGCAGTTCTTC

D gene: NA
V gene: TRBV19
clone size: NA
J gene: TRBJ1-3
CDR3 protein: CASSPNTASGNTIYF
CDR3 DNA: TGTGCCAGTAGTCCGAATACAGCCTCTGGAAACACCATATATTTT

D gene: NA
V gene: TRBV10-2
clone size: many
J gene: TRBJ2-1
CDR3 protein: CASQGRLEVAQFF
CDR3 DNA: TGCGCCAGCCAAGGTCGACTAGAAGTTGCGCAGTTCTTC